The present T cell receptor (beta chain) was sequenced within a study of memory CD4+ T cells and cytomegalovirus serostatus. On the study more broadly: Healthy Belgian adult donors included roughly ten CMV-positive and 24 CMV-negative people. Study-level findings and limits: CD4+ memory repertoires contained about 40% of the 164 reported CMV TCRbeta sequences.

Single viable CD3+CD4+CD8-CD45RO+ cells were sorted as the memory CD4+ T cells. With 3 bases clipped from V and 5 bases from J, the junction kept 2 bases outside the gene matches. The CDR3 is 15 residues long. Germline V gene data show CDR1 as SGHTA and CDR2 as FQGNSA. Method: immunoSEQ multiplex PCR; TCRdb's copy keeps in-frame clones and lacks some. The sample lists over 35,000 clones; around 80% were seen once. Points on this clone: Its antigen is currently unknown.

V and J are TRBV7-2 and TRBJ2-2; 11 bases agree with TRBD1. The receptor's source is an adult in good health and CMV-seronegative. Sequencing used memory CD4+ T cells from blood. CDR3 protein: CASSLDRGRTGELFF. CDR3 nucleotides: TGTGCCAGCAGCTTGGACAGGGGGCGTACCGGGGAGCTGTTTTTT.